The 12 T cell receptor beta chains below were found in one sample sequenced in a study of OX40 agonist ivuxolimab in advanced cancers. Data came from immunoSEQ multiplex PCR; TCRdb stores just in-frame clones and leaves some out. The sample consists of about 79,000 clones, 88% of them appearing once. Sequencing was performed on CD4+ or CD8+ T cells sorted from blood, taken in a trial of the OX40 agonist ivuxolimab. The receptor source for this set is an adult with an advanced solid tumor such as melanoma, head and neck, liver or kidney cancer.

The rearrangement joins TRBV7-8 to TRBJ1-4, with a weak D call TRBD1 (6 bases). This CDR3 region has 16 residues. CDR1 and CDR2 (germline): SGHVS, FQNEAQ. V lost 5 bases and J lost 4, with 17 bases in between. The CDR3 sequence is CASSLRLGAGNEKLFF. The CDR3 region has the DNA TGTGCCAGCAGCCTTAGGTTGGGGGCTGGTAATGAAAAACTGTTTTTT.

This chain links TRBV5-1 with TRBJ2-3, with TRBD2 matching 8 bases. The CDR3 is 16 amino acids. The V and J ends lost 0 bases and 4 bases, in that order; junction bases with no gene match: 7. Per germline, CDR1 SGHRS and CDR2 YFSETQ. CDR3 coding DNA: TGCGCCAGCAGCTTGGTGCCAGCGGGAGTTGCAGATACGCAGTATTTT. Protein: CASSLVPAGVADTQYF.

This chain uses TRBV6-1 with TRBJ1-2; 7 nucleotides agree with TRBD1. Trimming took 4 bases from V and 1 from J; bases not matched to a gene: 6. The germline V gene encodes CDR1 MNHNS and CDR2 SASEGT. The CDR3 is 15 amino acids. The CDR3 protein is CASSAGQDGNYGYTF. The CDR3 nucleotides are TGTGCCAGCAGTGCAGGACAGGATGGTAACTATGGCTACACCTTC.

This chain's CDR3 is CSVARQGWGYTF. In DNA, the CDR3 is TGCAGCGTAGCTCGACAGGGATGGGGCTACACCTTC. The gene calls are TRBV29-1 and TRBJ1-2; TRBD1 matches 7 bases. Germline V CDR1 and CDR2: SQVTM, ANQGSEA. The CDR3 sequence is 12 residues long. V dropped 6 bases and J dropped 8; count of bases not matched to a gene: 9.

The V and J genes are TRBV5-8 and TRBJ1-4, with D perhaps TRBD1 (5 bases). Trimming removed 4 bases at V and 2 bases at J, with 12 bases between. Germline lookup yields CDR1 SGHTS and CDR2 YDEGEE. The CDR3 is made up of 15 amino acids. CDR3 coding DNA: TGTGCCAGCAGCGGGACGGGGCAGACTAATGAAAAACTGTTTTTT. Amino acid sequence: CASSGTGQTNEKLFF. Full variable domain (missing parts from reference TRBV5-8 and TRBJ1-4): EAGVTQSPTHLIKTRGQQATLRCSPISGHTSVYWYQQALGLGLQFLLWYDEGEERNRGNFPPRFSGRQFPNYSSELNVNALELEDSALYLCASSGTGQTNEKLFFGSGTQLSVL.

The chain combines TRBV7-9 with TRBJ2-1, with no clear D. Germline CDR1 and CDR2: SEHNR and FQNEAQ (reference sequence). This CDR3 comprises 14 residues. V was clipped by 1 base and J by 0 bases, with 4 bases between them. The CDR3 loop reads CASSLVGSYNEQFF. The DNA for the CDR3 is TGTGCCAGCAGCTTAGTAGGCTCCTACAATGAGCAGTTCTTC.

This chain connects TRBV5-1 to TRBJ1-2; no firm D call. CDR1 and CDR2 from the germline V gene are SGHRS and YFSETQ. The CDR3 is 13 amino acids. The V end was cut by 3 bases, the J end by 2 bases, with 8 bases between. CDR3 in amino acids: CASSSTENYGYTF. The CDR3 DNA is TGCGCCAGCAGCTCAACAGAGAACTATGGCTACACCTTC.

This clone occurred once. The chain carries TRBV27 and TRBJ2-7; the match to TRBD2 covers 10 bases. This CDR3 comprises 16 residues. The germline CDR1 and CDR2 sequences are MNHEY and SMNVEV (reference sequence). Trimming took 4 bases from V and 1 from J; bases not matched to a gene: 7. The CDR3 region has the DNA TGTGCCAGCAGTTATCTACGTAGCGGGAGGTCCTACGAGCAGTACTTC. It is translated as CASSYLRSGRSYEQYF.

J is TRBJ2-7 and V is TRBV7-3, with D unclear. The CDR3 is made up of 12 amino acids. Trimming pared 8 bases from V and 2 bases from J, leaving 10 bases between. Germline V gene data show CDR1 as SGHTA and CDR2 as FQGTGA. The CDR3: CASDPVPYEQYF. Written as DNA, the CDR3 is TGTGCCAGCGACCCGGTCCCCTACGAGCAGTACTTC.

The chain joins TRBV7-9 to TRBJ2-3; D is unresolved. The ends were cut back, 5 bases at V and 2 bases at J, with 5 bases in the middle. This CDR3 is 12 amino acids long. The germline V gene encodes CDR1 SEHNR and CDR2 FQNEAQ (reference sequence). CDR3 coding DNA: TGTGCCAGCAGCCCTAACACAGATACGCAGTATTTT. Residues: CASSPNTDTQYF.

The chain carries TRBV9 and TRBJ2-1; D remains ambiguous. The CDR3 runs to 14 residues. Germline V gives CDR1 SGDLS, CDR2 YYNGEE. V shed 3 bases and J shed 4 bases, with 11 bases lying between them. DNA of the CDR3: TGTGCCAGCAGCGCGGCCTCTACTTACAATGAGCAGTTCTTC. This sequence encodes CASSAASTYNEQFF.

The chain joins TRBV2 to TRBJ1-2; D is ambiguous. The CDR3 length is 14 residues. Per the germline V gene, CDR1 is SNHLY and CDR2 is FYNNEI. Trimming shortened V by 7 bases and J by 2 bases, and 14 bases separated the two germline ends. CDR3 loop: CASISPKRNYGYTF. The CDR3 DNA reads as TGTGCCAGCATTTCCCCAAAAAGGAACTATGGCTACACCTTC.